These T cell receptor beta chains were read from a single sample in a study of T cell clonotyping in hematopoietic cell transplantation. Clones were read by immunoSEQ multiplex PCR, and TCRdb kept only the in-frame ones, dropping some. This sample yields over 10,000 clones, of which more than 90% are seen a single time; approximately 8% belongs to the top ten. The sequences come from PBMCs, collected 100 days after allogeneic stem cell transplant. Receptors originate from a female patient aged 50 to 65 who had an allogeneic stem cell transplant from an unrelated donor, so the T cells may come from the graft donor. Some clones in this sample may be carry-over from other donors' samples. Both conserved end residues are part of each CDR3. Each record gives: CDR3 length, J gene, V gene, CDR3 protein.

17 | TRBJ2-1 | TRBV2 | CASRESTRDYRYNEQFF
17 | TRBJ1-1 | TRBV9 | CASTRGGGSPMNTEAFF
21 | TRBJ2-2 | TRBV28 | CASSLGLADPALILNTGELFF
15 | TRBJ2-7 | TRBV19 | CASSPWGQGANEQYF
14 | TRBJ1-2 | TRBV7-2 | CASSLGTNVYGYTF
16 | TRBJ1-2 | TRBV5-1 | CASSLEMGGSGYGYTF
14 | TRBJ2-7 | TRBV19 | CASTSTSASYEQYF
14 | TRBJ2-7 | TRBV2 | CASSEPGTHHEQYF
11 | TRBJ1-1 | TRBV2 | CASSGYAEAFF
17 | TRBJ1-1 | TRBV27 | CASSLSISGNLNTEAFF
15 | TRBJ1-4 | TRBV2 | CASRTGGTGNEKLFF
15 | TRBJ1-5 | TRBV7-2 | CASSFPSGLGQPQHF
18 | TRBJ1-5 | TRBV6-1 | CASSEAGTGWERNQPQHF
14 | TRBJ2-3 | TRBV6-5 | CASSYSPGADTQYF
16 | TRBJ2-7 | TRBV28 | CASSSTGSSNSYEQYF
15 | TRBJ1-5 | TRBV15 | CATSREGNSNQPQHF
14 | TRBJ1-5 | TRBV6-1 | CASSAWYSNQPQHF
15 | TRBJ2-7 | TRBV5-1 | CASKFWTGDPYEQYF
13 | TRBJ1-1 | TRBV4-1 | CASGYRENTEAFF
11 | TRBJ1-4 | TRBV30 | CARKTGEKLFF
14 | TRBJ2-7 | TRBV7-2 | CASSPERGTYEQYF
13 | TRBJ2-2 | TRBV29-1 | CSVGKGLAGELFF
13 | TRBJ1-5 | TRBV6-1 | CASRGQSLQPQHF
15 | TRBJ1-2 | TRBV5-4 | CASSLGEYRVYGYTF
14 | TRBJ1-3 | TRBV2 | CASRSGSSGNTIYF
14 | TRBJ2-7 | TRBV9 | CASSVGSDTYEQYF
15 | TRBJ2-3 | TRBV5-1 | CASSLSGYMTDTQYF
14 | TRBJ1-5 | TRBV6-6 | CASSLARVNQPQHF
15 | TRBJ1-3 | TRBV29-1 | CSVEEAGYRGNTIYF
15 | TRBJ2-1 | TRBV9 | CASSLRDSYYNEQFF
13 | TRBJ2-5 | TRBV7-3 | CASSLSLGETQYF
14 | TRBJ1-3 | TRBV28 | CASYRPGSGNTIYF
17 | TRBJ2-7 | TRBV27 | CASSGPTSKGGLYEQYF
14 | TRBJ2-1 | TRBV7-2 | CASSQTMDYREQFF
14 | TRBJ1-6 | TRBV28 | CASSFRQPNSPLHF
19 | TRBJ2-6 | TRBV14 | CASSPFHGTGPSGANVLTF
17 | TRBJ1-4 | TRBV25-1 | CAPSPSGTEATNEKLFF